The clone carrying this T cell receptor beta chain was picked up a small number of times. As yet, its antigen is unknown. This sample is part of a study of identical twins. Template switching added a universal primer site; cDNA carried unique molecular identifiers. TCRdb redid the calling of the 5' RACE reads with MiXCR, one entry per CDR3 protein. The profile shows 550,000 to 800,000 distinct CDR3 sequences, about 7.6% of them singletons. General study results and limits: The conclusions drew on cross-sectional statistical analysis instead of tracking the same donors.

The germline V gene encodes CDR1 SGHTA and CDR2 FQGNSA. The CDR3 has 14 amino acids. V lost 5 bases to trimming and J lost 0 bases, with 10 bases between them. The sample was also linked to a second study, of yellow fever vaccine responses in identical twins.

This chain links TRBV7-2 with TRBJ2-5, with unresolved D. The sequenced material came from PBMCs. The clonotype was recovered from a woman between 18 and 29 years old in good health. CDR3 DNA sequence: TGTGCCAGCAGCCCACCTTCGTACCAAGAGACCCAGTACTTC. Its translation: CASSPPSYQETQYF.